This T cell receptor (beta chain) was identified in a study of T cells in Graves' hyperthyroidism and ophthalmopathy. Overall study results and limits: Most thyroid clonotypes with frequency above 0.001 were detected in blood.

It was RNA transcripts that yielded the amplified TCR beta CDR3 regions. The HTBI primer set served for first-round RT-PCR of the TCR CDR3. TCRdb redid the calling of the multiplex PCR reads with MiXCR, one entry per CDR3 protein. The profile shows fewer than 300,000 distinct CDR3 sequences, 20% to 30% of them singletons. Thyroid ultrasound and orbital computed tomography, with clinical symptoms and serum thyroxine and TRAb, informed diagnoses. The blood sample was taken at first hyperthyroidism diagnosis, before any ophthalmopathy symptoms. Isolation of PBMCs was performed on 9.5 to 10 ml fresh peripheral blood. This clonotype was counted many times. Its antigen is unknown. CDR3 size: 13 residues. Germline CDR1 and CDR2: KGHDR and SFDVKD. Trimming left V 9 bases short and J 5 bases short, with 13 bases between.

V is TRBV24-1 and J is TRBJ1-5, with D maybe TRBD1 (5 bases). The sequencing input was blood. This clonotype was sampled from a man aged 35 to 55 with Graves' hyperthyroidism that later progressed to Graves' ophthalmopathy. CDR3 DNA: TGTGCCACCGGAAATACAGGAGATCAGCCCCAGCATTTT. Protein: CATGNTGDQPQHF.